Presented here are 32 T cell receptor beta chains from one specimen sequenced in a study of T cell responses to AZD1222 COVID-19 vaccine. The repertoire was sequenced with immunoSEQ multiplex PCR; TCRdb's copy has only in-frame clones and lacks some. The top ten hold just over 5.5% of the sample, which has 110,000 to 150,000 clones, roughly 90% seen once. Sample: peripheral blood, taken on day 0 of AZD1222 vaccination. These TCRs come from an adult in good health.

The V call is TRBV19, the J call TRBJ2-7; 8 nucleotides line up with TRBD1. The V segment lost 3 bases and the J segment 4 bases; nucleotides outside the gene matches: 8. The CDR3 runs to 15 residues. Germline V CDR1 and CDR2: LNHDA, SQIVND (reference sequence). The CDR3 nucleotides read TGTGCCAGTAGTATGGTAGCAGGGGGCGATTACGAGCAGTACTTC. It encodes CASSMVAGGDYEQYF.

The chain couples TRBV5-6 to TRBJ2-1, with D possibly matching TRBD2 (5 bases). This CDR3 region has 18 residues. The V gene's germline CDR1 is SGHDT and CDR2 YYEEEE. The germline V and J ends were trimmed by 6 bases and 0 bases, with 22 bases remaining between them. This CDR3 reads CASNLGGPGRSSYNEQFF. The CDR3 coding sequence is TGTGCCAGCAACCTAGGAGGCCCCGGGCGAAGCTCCTACAATGAGCAGTTCTTC.

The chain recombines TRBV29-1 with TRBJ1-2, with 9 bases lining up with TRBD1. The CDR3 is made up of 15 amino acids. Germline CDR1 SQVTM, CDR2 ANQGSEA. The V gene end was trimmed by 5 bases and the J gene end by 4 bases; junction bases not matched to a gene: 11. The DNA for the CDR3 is TGCAGCGTTAGGGGGGACAGGGAACCTCCCTATGGCTACACCTTC. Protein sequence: CSVRGDREPPYGYTF. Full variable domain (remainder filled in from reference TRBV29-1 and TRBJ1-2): SAVISQKPSRDICQRGTSLTIQCQVDSQVTMMFWYRQQPGQSLTLIATANQGSEATYESGFVIDKFPISRPNLTFSTLTVSNMSPEDSSIYLCSVRGDREPPYGYTFGSGTRLTVV.

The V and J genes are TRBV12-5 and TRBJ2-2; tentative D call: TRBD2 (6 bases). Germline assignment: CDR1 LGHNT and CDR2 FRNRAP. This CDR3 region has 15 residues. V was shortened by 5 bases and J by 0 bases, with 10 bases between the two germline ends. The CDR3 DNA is TGTGCTAGTGGTCTCACGGGAGCGAACACCGGGGAGCTGTTTTTT. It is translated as CASGLTGANTGELFF. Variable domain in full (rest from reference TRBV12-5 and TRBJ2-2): DARVTQTPRHKVTEMGQEVTMRCQPILGHNTVFWYRQTMMQGLELLAYFRNRAPLDDSGMPKDRFSAEMPDATLATLKIQPSEPRDSAVYFCASGLTGANTGELFFGEGSRLTVL.

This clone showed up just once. The CDR3 region has the DNA TGTGCCAGCAGCGTAGGACTATCCAACCACGAGCAGTACTTC. It yields the protein CASSVGLSNHEQYF. The chain recombines TRBV9 with TRBJ2-7; D may be TRBD2 (5 bases). V lost 0 bases, J lost 5 bases, and 12 bases lay in between. The CDR3 is 14 amino acids. The germline CDR1 and CDR2 sequences are SGDLS and YYNGEE. Looking up the rest from reference TRBV9 and TRBJ2-7 gives the full variable domain: DSGVTQTPKHLITATGQRVTLRCSPRSGDLSVYWYQQSLDQGLQFLIQYYNGEERAKGNILERFSAQQFPDLHSELNLSSLELGDSALYFCASSVGLSNHEQYFGPGTRLTVT.

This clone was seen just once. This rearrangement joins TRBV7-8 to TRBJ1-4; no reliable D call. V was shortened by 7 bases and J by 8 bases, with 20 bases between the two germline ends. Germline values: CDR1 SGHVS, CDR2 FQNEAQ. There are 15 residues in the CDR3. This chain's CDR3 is CASTMAWGLSEKLFF. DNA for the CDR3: TGTGCCAGCACCATGGCGTGGGGTTTGAGCGAAAAACTGTTTTTT. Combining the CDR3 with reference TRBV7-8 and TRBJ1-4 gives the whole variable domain GAGVSQSPRYKVAKRGQDVALRCDPISGHVSLFWYQQALGQGPEFLTYFQNEAQLDKSGLPSDRFFAERPEGSVSTLKIQRTQQEDSAVYLCASTMAWGLSEKLFFGSGTQLSVL.

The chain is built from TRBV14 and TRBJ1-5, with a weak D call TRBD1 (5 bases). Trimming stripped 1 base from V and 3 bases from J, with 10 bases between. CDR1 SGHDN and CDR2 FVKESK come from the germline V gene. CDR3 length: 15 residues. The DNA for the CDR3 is TGTGCCAGCAGCCAAGTCTCCAGGGTCAATCAGCCCCAGCATTTT. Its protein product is CASSQVSRVNQPQHF.

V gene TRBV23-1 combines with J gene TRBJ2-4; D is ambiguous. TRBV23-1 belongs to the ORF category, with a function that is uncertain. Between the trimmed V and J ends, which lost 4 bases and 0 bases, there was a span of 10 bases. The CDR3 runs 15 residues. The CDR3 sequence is CASSRVCVAKNIQYF. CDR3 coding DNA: TGCGCCAGCAGTCGAGTGTGTGTAGCCAAAAACATTCAGTACTTC.

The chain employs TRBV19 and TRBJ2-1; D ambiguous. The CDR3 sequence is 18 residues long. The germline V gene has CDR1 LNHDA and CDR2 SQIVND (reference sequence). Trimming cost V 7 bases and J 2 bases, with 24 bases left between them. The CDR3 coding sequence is TGTGCCAGTAAGAAATGGCCTGGGTCCGCCCTCACCTACAATGAGCAGTTCTTC. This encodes CASKKWPGSALTYNEQFF.

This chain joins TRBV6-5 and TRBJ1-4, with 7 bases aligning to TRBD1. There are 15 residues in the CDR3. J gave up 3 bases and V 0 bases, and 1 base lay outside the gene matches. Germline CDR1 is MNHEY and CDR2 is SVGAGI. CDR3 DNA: TGTGCCAGCAGTTACTCGGGACAGCCTAATGAAAAACTGTTTTTT. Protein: CASSYSGQPNEKLFF.

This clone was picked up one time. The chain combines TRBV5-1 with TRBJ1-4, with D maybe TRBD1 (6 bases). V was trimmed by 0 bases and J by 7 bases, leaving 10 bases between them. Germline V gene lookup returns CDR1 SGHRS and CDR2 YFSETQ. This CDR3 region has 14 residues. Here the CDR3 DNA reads TGCGCCAGCAGCTTGGACAGGGTGGGTGAAAAACTGTTTTTT. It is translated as CASSLDRVGEKLFF.

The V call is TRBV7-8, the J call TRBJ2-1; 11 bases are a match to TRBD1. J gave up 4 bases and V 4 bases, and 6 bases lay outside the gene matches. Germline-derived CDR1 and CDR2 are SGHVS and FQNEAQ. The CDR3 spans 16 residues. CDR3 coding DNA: TGTGCCAGCAGCTACCCCGGGACAGGGGGATACAATGAGCAGTTCTTC. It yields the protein CASSYPGTGGYNEQFF. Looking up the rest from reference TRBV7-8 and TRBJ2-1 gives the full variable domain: GAGVSQSPRYKVAKRGQDVALRCDPISGHVSLFWYQQALGQGPEFLTYFQNEAQLDKSGLPSDRFFAERPEGSVSTLKIQRTQQEDSAVYLCASSYPGTGGYNEQFFGPGTRLTVL.

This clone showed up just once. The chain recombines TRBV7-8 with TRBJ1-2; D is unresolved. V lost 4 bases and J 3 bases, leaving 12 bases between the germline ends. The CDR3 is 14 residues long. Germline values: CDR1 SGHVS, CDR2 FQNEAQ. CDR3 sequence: CASSSTDSYYGYTF. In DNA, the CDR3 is TGTGCCAGCAGCTCGACGGACTCATACTATGGCTACACCTTC. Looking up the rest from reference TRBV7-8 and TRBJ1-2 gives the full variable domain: GAGVSQSPRYKVAKRGQDVALRCDPISGHVSLFWYQQALGQGPEFLTYFQNEAQLDKSGLPSDRFFAERPEGSVSTLKIQRTQQEDSAVYLCASSSTDSYYGYTFGSGTRLTVV.

CDR3 sequence reads: CSASAGTEAFF. CDR3 DNA: TGCAGTGCTAGTGCAGGCACTGAAGCTTTCTTT. This chain connects TRBV20-1 to TRBJ1-1; D ambiguous. The germline V gene has CDR1 DFQATT and CDR2 SNEGSKA (reference sequence). V was trimmed by 3 bases and J by 4 bases, leaving 6 bases between them. The CDR3 is 11 amino acids.

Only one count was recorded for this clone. CDR3 DNA: TGCGCCAGCAGCCAAGTTAGCAGGGGGGCCGGGGAGCTGTTTTTT. This codes for CASSQVSRGAGELFF. This chain joins TRBV4-3 and TRBJ2-2; a weak D match, TRBD1 (7 bases). With 1 base removed from V and 6 bases from J, the gap between germline ends came to 12 bases. The CDR3 is 15 amino acids. CDR1 and CDR2 (germline): LGHNA, YSLEER.

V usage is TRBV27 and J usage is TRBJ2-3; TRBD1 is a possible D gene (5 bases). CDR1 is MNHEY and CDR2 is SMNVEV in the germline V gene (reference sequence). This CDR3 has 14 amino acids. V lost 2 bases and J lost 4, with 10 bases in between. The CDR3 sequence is CASSLQGSADTQYF. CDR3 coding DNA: TGTGCCAGCAGTTTACAGGGTAGTGCAGATACGCAGTATTTT.

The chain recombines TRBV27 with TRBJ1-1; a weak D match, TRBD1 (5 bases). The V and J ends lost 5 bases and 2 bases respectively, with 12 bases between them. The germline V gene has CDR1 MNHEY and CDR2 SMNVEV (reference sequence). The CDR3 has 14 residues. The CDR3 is CASSPGRENTEAFF. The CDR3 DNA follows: TGTGCCAGCAGTCCGGGACGGGAAAACACTGAAGCTTTCTTT.

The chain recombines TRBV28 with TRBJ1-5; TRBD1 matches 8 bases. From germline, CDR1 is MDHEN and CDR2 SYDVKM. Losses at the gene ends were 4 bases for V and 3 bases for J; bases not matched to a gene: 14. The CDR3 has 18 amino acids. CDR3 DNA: TGTGCCAGCAGTTCTCTTAGACCAGGGGGCCGGTACAATCAGCCCCAGCATTTT. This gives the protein CASSSLRPGGRYNQPQHF. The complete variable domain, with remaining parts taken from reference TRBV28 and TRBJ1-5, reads DVKVTQSSRYLVKRTGEKVFLECVQDMDHENMFWYRQDPGLGLRLIYFSYDVKMKEKGDIPEGYSVSREKKERFSLILESASTNQTSMYLCASSSLRPGGRYNQPQHFGDGTRLSIL.

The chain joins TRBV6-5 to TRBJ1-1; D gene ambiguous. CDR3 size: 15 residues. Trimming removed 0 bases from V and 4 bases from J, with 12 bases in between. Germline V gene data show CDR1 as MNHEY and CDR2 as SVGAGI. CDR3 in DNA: TGTGCCAGCAGTTACTCAAGGGCAGGAGGCACTGAAGCTTTCTTT. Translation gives CASSYSRAGGTEAFF.

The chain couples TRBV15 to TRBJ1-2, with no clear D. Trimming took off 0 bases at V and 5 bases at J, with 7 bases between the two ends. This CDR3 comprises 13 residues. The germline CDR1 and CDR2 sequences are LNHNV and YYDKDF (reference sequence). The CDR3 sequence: CATSRDLLYGYTF. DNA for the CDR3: TGTGCCACCAGCAGAGATCTCCTTTATGGCTACACCTTC. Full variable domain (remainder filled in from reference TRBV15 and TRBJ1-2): DAMVIQNPRYQVTQFGKPVTLSCSQTLNHNVMYWYQQKSSQAPKLLFHYYDKDFNNEADTPDNFQSRRPNTSFCFLDIRSPGLGDTAMYLCATSRDLLYGYTFGSGTRLTVV.

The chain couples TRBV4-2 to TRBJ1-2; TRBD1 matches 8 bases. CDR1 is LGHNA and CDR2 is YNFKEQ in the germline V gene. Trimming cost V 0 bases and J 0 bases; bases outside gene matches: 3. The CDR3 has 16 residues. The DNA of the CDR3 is TGTGCCAGCAGCCAAGAGTACAGGGGGGCTAACTATGGCTACACCTTC. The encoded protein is CASSQEYRGANYGYTF.

CDR3 residues: CASSLWLQVAQGNYGYTF. CDR3 sequence (DNA): TGTGCCAGCAGCTTGTGGTTACAGGTGGCACAGGGGAACTATGGCTACACCTTC. V usage is TRBV5-4 and J usage is TRBJ1-2; 7 nucleotides match TRBD1. Germline V gene sequence: CDR1 SGHNT, CDR2 YYREEE (reference sequence). V shed 1 base and J 2 bases; nucleotides not matched to a gene: 14. The length of the CDR3 is 18 residues.

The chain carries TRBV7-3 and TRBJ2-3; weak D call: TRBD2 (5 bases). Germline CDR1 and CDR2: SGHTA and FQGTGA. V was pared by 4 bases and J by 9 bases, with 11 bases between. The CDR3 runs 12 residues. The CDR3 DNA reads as TGTGCCAGCAGCTCCTCCCCGGGGACGCAGTATTTT. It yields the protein CASSSSPGTQYF.

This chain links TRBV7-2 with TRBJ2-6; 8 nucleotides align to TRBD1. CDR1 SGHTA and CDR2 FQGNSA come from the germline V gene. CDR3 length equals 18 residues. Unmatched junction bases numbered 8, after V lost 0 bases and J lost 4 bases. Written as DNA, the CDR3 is TGTGCCAGCAGCTTAGCGCCAGGGGGCCTAGTGGGGGCCAACGTCCTGACTTTC. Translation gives CASSLAPGGLVGANVLTF. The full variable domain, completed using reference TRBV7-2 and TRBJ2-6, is GAGVSQSPSNKVTEKGKDVELRCDPISGHTALYWYRQSLGQGLEFLIYFQGNSAPDKSGLPSDRFSAERTGGSVSTLTIQRTQQEDSAVYLCASSLAPGGLVGANVLTFGAGSRLTVL.

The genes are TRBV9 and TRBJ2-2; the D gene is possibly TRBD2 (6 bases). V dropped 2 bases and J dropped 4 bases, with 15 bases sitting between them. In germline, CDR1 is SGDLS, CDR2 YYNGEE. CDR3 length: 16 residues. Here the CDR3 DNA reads TGTGCCAGCAGCGTCGGAGGGGCGGCGAGCACCGGGGAGCTGTTTTTT. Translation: CASSVGGAASTGELFF.

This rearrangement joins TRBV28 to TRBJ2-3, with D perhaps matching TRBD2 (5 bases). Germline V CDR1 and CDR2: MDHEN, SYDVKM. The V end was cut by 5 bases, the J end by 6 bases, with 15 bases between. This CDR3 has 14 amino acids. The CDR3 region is CASSTESPGDTQYF. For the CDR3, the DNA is TGTGCCAGCAGTACGGAATCCCCGGGGGATACGCAGTATTTT.

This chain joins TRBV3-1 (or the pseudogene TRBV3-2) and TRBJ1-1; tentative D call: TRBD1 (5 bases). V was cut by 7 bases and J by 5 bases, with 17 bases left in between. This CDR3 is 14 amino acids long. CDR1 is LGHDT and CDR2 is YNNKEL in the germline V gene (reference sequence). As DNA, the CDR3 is TGTGCCAGCACCCCCAATCCCGGGGGGACTGAAGCTTTCTTT. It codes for CASTPNPGGTEAFF.

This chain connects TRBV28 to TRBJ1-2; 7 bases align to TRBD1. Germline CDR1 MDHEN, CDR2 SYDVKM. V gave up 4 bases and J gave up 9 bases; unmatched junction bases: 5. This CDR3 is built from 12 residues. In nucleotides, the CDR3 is TGTGCCAGCAGTTCGGGACAGTTTAGCTACACCTTC. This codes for CASSSGQFSYTF.

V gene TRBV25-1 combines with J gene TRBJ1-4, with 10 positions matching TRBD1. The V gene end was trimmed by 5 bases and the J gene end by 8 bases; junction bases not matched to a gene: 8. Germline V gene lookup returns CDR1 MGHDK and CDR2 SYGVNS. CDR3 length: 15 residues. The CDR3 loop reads CASSPLDRGKEKLFF. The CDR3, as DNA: TGTGCCAGCAGTCCCTTGGACAGGGGGAAGGAAAAACTGTTTTTT.

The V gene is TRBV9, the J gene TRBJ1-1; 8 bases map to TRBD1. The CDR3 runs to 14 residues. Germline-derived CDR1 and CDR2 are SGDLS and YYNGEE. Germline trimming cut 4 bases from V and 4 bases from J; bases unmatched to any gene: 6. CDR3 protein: CASSLGTGTTEAFF. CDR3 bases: TGTGCCAGCAGCTTGGGGACAGGCACCACTGAAGCTTTCTTT.

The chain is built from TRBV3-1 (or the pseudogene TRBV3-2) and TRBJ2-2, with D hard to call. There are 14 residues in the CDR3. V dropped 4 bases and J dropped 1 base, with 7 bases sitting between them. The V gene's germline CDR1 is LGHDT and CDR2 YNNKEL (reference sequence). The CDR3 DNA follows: TGTGCCAGCAGCCGGACGGGGAACACCGGGGAGCTGTTTTTT. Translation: CASSRTGNTGELFF.

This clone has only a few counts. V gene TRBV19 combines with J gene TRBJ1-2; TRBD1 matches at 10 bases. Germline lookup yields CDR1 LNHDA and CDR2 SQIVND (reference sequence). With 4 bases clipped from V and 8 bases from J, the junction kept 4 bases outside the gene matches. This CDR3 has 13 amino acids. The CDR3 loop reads CASSTTGGSGYTF. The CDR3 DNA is TGTGCCAGTAGTACGACAGGGGGCTCGGGCTACACCTTC.